Here is one T cell receptor beta chain with its context. Its cognate antigen is unknown. This entry belongs to a study of shared clonotypes between healthy human individuals. The wider study: Every donor yielded three CD4 naive, three CD4 memory, two CD8 naive and one CD8 memory plate.

Study results and limitations: On the whole, naive subsets had larger estimated richness than memory subsets had. The sharing of 4% to 5.5% of naive CD4 clonotypes was seen across a handful of donors.

Repertoires were generated with immunoSEQ multiplex PCR, while TCRdb's copy carries only in-frame clones and drops some. The top ten clones hold over 0.1% of a sample with around 2.3 million clones, approximately 94% of them seen once. Germline V gene sequence: CDR1 KGHSH, CDR2 LQKENI. This CDR3 is built from 15 residues. Losses at the gene ends were 0 bases for V and 6 bases for J; bases not matched to a gene: 5. The clonotype was recovered from a man aged 18 to 29 in good health. Source material: naive CD4+ T cells sorted from blood. The subset denotes: CD45RA+ positively selected. The rearrangement uses TRBV18 and TRBJ1-3; 7 bases map to TRBD1. The CDR3 protein is CASSPPGQAENTIYF. The CDR3 DNA reads TGTGCCAGCTCACCACCCGGACAGGCTGAAAACACCATATATTTT.